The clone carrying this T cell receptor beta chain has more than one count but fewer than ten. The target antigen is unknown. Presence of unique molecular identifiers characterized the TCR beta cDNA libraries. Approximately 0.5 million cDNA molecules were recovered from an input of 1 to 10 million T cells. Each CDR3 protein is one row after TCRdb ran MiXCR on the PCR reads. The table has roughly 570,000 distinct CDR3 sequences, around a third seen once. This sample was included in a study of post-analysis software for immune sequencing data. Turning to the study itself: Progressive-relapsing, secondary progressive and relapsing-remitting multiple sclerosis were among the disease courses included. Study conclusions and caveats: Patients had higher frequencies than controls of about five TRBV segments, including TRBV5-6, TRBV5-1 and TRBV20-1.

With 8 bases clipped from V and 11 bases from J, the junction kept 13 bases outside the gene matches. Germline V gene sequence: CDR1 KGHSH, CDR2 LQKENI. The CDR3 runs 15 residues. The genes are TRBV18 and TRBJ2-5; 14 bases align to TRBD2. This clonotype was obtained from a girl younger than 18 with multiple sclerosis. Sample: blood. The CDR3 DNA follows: TGTGCCAGCCTGGTACCGGGACTAGCGGGGGATCAACAGTACTTC. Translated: CASLVPGLAGDQQYF.